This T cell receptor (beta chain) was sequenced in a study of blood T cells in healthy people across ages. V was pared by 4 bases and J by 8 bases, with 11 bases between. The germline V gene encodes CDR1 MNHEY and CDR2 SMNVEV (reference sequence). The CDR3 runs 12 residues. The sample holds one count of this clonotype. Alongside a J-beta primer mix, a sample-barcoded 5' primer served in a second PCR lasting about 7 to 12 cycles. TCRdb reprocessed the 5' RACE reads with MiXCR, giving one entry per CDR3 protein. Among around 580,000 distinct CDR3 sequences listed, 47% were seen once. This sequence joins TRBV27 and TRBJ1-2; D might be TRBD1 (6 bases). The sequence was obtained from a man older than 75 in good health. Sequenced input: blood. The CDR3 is CASSSRGGGYTF. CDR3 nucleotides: TGTGCCAGCAGTTCACGGGGGGGCGGCTACACCTTC.